This TCR beta chain was recovered during a study of blood T cell repertoires in COVID-19. Study background: There were acute and convalescent COVID-19 samples, and they came from the United States, Italy and Spain. Sources were T cells, B-cell-depleted T cells, or PBMCs; the material itself was cDNA or gDNA.

V shed 8 bases, J shed 1 base, and the junction held 6 bases outside the gene matches. This CDR3 is 14 amino acids long. Germline V CDR1 and CDR2: SGHNT, YENEEA. Per the original methods: Amplification from reference gene primers served as the basis for estimated nucleated cell counts. The assay was immunoSEQ multiplex PCR, and TCRdb's table has in-frame clones only and misses some. Clonal size and the V and J genes are those of that table, whereas D and trimming came from the DNA. The data contain over 150,000 clones, about 83% of them singletons. The source material was peripheral blood. The chain combines TRBV11-3 with TRBJ2-3, with TRBD2 identical over 7 bases. The receptor was isolated from a woman aged 18-30 years who had recovered from COVID-19. The CDR3 spells CASARGRGTDTQYF. The CDR3 bases are TGTGCCAGCGCGCGGGGGAGGGGCACAGATACGCAGTATTTT. The entire variable domain, with the rest obtained from reference TRBV11-3 and TRBJ2-3, is as follows: EAGVVQSPRYKIIEKKQPVAFWCNPISGHNTLYWYLQNLGQGPELLIRYENEEAVDDSQLPKDRFSAERLKGVDSTLKIQPAELGDSAVYLCASARGRGTDTQYFGPGTRLTVL.